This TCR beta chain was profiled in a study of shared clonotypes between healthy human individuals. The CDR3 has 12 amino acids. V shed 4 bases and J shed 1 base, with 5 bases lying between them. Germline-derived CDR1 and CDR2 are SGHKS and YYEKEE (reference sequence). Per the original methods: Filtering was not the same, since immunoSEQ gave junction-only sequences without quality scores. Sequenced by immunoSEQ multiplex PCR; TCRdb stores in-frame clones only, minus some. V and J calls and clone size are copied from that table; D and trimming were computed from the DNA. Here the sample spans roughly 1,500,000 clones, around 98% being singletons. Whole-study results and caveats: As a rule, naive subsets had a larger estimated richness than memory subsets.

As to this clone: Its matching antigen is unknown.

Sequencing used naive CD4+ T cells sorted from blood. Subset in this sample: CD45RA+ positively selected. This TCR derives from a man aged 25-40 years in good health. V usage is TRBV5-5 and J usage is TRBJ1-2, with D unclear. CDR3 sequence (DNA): TGTGCCAGCAGCGGCCTTAACTATGGCTACACCTTC. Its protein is CASSGLNYGYTF.